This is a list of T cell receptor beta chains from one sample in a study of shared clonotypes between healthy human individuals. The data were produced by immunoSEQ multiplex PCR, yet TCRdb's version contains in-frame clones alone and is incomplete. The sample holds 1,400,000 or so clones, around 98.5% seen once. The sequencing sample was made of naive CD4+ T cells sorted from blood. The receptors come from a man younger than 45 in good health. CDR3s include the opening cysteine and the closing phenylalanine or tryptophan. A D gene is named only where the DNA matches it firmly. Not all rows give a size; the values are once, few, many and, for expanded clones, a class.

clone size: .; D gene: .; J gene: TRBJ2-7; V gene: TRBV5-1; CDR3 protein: CASSWDGSSSSYEQYF; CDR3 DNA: TGCGCCAGCAGCTGGGACGGTTCTTCCTCCTCCTACGAGCAGTACTTC
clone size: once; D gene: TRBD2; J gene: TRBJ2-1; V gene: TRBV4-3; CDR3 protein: CASSRSAGTSGRYEQFF; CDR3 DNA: TGCGCCAGCAGCAGGTCGGCTGGGACTAGCGGGAGATATGAGCAGTTCTTC
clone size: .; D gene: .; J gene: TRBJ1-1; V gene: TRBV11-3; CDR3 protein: CASSLGQGQNTEAFF; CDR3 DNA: TGTGCCAGCAGCTTAGGGCAGGGGCAGAACACTGAAGCTTTCTTT
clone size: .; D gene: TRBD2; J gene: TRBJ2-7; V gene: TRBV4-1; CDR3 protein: CASSQEVGGRRYEQYF; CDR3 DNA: TGCGCCAGCAGCCAAGAAGTCGGCGGGAGGAGGTACGAGCAGTACTTC
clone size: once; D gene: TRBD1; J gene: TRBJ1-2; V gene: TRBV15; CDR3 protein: CATSPDRGQMGYGYTF; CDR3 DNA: TGTGCCACCAGCCCGGACAGGGGGCAAATGGGTTATGGCTACACCTTC
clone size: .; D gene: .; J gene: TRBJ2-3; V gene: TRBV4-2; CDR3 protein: CASSLGTDTQYF; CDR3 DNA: TGTGCCAGCAGCCTCGGCACAGATACGCAGTATTTT
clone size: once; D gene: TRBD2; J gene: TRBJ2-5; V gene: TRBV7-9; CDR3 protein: CASSLGSGRETQYF; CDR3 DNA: TGTGCCAGCAGCTTAGGTAGCGGGAGAGAGACCCAGTACTTC
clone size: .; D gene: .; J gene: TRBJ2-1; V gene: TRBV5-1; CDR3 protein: CASSLQGEQFF; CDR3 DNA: TGCGCCAGCAGCCTACAGGGTGAGCAGTTCTTC
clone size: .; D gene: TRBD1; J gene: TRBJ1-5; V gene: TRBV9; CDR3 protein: CASSATGGSGQPQHF; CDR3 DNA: TGTGCCAGCAGCGCGACAGGGGGCAGTGGGCAGCCCCAGCATTTT
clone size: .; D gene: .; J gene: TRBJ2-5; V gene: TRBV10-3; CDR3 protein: CAISGGAGETQYF; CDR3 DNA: TGTGCCATCAGTGGGGGGGCCGGGGAGACCCAGTACTTC
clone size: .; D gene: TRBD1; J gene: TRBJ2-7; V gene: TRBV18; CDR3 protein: CASSLGQGQELDSYEQYF; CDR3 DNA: TGTGCCAGCTCACTTGGACAGGGGCAAGAGTTGGACTCCTACGAGCAGTACTTC
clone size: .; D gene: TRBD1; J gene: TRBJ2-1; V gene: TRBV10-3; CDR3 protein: CAISDPTGKNEQFF; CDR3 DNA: TGTGCCATCAGTGACCCGACAGGGAAAAATGAGCAGTTCTTC
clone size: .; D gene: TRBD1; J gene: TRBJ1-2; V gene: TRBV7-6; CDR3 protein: CASSLGTGNRYGYTF; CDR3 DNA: TGTGCCAGCAGCTTGGGGACAGGGAACCGCTATGGCTACACCTTC
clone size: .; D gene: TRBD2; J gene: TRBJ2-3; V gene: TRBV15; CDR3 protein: CATSRDHGGRTDTQYF; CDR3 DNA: TGTGCCACCAGCAGAGATCACGGCGGGAGAACAGATACGCAGTATTTT
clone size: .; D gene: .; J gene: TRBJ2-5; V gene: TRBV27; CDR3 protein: CASREDSQETQYF; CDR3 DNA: TGTGCCAGCAGAGAGGACAGCCAAGAGACCCAGTACTTC
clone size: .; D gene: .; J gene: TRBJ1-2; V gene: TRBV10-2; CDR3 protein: CASSDPGATGYTF; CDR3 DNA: TGCGCCAGCAGTGATCCGGGGGCGACTGGCTACACCTTC
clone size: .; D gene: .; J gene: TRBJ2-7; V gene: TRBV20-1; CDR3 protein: CSAPNYEQYF; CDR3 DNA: TGCAGTGCTCCAAACTACGAGCAGTACTTC
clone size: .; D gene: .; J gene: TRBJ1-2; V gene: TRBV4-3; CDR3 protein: CASSQTGTVYGYTF; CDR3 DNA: TGCGCCAGCAGCCAAACCGGGACGGTCTATGGCTACACCTTC
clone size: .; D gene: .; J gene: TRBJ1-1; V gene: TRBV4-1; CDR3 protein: CASSQVSGPAEAFF; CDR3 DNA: TGCGCCAGCAGCCAAGTTTCAGGGCCCGCTGAAGCTTTCTTT
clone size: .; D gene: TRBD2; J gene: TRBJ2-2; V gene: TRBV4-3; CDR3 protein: CASSRRLAGGPGELFF; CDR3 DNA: TGCGCCAGCAGCCGACGACTAGCGGGAGGACCCGGGGAGCTGTTTTTT
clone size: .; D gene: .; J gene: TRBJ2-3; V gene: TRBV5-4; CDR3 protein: CASGQTRDTQYF; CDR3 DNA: TGTGCCAGCGGGCAGACCCGGGATACGCAGTATTTT
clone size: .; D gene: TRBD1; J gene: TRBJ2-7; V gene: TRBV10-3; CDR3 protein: CASTPGTDSYEQYF; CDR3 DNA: TGTGCCAGCACGCCCGGGACAGATTCCTACGAGCAGTACTTC
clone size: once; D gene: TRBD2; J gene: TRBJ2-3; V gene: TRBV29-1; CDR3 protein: CSGGSGSDADTQYF; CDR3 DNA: TGCAGCGGAGGTAGCGGGAGTGACGCAGATACGCAGTATTTT